These 10 T cell receptor beta chains share one sample of origin, sequenced in a study of beta chain features in type 1 diabetes. The investigators reverse transcribed all of the isolated RNA, so they sequenced expressed TCRB transcripts. The data were produced by immunoSEQ multiplex PCR, yet TCRdb's version contains in-frame clones alone and is incomplete. Here the sample spans 810,000 or so clones, roughly a sixth being singletons. The sample was naive CD4+ T cells from blood. The receptors shown here come from a woman younger than 35 in good health.

This chain connects TRBV7-9 to TRBJ2-3; a weak D match, TRBD1 (5 bases). Germline CDR1 SEHNR, CDR2 FQNEAQ (reference sequence). The CDR3 is made up of 15 amino acids. V shed 0 bases and J shed 4 bases, with 11 bases lying between them. The CDR3 DNA reads TGTGCCAGCAGCTTAGCGGGCCAGGGCTCAGATACGCAGTATTTT. This encodes CASSLAGQGSDTQYF.

The chain is built from TRBV28 and TRBJ2-5; 10 bases are a match to TRBD1. This CDR3 region has 15 residues. CDR1 MDHEN and CDR2 SYDVKM come from the germline V gene. V was pared by 1 base and J by 4 bases, with 3 bases of the junction left unmatched. CDR3 in amino acids: CASSLSGQGLETQYF. In DNA, the CDR3 is TGTGCCAGCAGTTTATCGGGACAGGGGCTAGAGACCCAGTACTTC.

In its sample, this clone was seen a few times. The chain employs TRBV29-1 and TRBJ2-2; D is possibly TRBD2 (6 bases). This CDR3 has 14 residues. V shed 1 base and J shed 6 bases, with 12 bases lying between them. CDR1 and CDR2 (germline): SQVTM, ANQGSEA. CDR3 DNA: TGCAGCGTTGAAGGGCGGGACGTCTCCGGGGAGCTGTTTTTT. Protein sequence: CSVEGRDVSGELFF.

This clone was observed a few times. The rearrangement uses TRBV28 and TRBJ1-2; D is perhaps TRBD1 (5 bases). Per germline, CDR1 MDHEN and CDR2 SYDVKM. The V end was cut by 6 bases, the J end by 7 bases, with 21 bases between. CDR3 length: 15 residues. In DNA, the CDR3 is TGTGCCAGCAGCGACTTGACAGCCCTCCTAGGTGGCTACACCTTC. Translated: CASSDLTALLGGYTF.

This clone showed up just once. The gene calls are TRBV2 and TRBJ2-2, with 9 bases aligning to TRBD1. The CDR3 loop spans 15 amino acids. Germline V lookup: CDR1 SNHLY, CDR2 FYNNEI. The V and J ends lost 6 bases and 2 bases, in that order; junction bases with no gene match: 4. The CDR3 coding sequence is TGTGCCAGCAGAGGGGACAGGGTTAACACCGGGGAGCTGTTTTTT. Encoded protein: CASRGDRVNTGELFF. Full variable domain (rest looked up from reference TRBV2 and TRBJ2-2): EPEVTQTPSHQVTQMGQEVILRCVPISNHLYFYWYRQILGQKVEFLVSFYNNEISEKSEIFDDQFSVERPDGSNFTLKIRSTKLEDSAMYFCASRGDRVNTGELFFGEGSRLTVL.

The chain employs TRBV6-6 and TRBJ2-7, with TRBD1 matching over 11 bases. After removal of 5 bases from V and 3 bases from J, the junction contained 6 bases not matched to a gene. Germline CDR1 and CDR2: MNHNY and SVGAGI (reference sequence). This CDR3 region has 15 residues. This CDR3 is CASSPRGQGGYEQYF. CDR3 nucleotides: TGTGCCAGCAGTCCCCGGGGACAGGGGGGCTACGAGCAGTACTTC.

The sample holds a few counts of this clone. This chain links TRBV20-1 with TRBJ2-1, with a possible D match to TRBD2 (5 bases). Trimming cost V 3 bases and J 9 bases, with 9 bases left between them. Germline CDR1 is DFQATT and CDR2 is SNEGSKA (reference sequence). The CDR3 contains 11 residues. The CDR3 spells CSASREPEQFF. CDR3 sequence (DNA): TGCAGTGCTAGTAGGGAGCCTGAGCAGTTCTTC.

This clone was recorded a few times. The rearrangement uses TRBV7-8 and TRBJ2-1; D ambiguous. The germline CDR1 and CDR2 sequences are SGHVS and FQNEAQ. The CDR3 contains 15 residues. Trimming took off 1 base at V and 10 bases at J, with 17 bases between the two ends. In nucleotides, the CDR3 is TGTGCCAGCAGCTTAGGGGCAACGAAACCCAGAGAGCAGTTCTTC. It specifies CASSLGATKPREQFF.

J is TRBJ2-7 and V is TRBV6-5, with 7 nucleotides matching TRBD2. There are 15 residues in the CDR3. Germline V gene sequence: CDR1 MNHEY, CDR2 SVGAGI. The V and J ends lost 4 bases and 4 bases, in that order; junction bases with no gene match: 10. The CDR3, as DNA: TGTGCCAGCAGTTCGGCGGGGGATGTCTTTTACGAGCAGTACTTC. Translated, it gives CASSSAGDVFYEQYF.

The V gene is TRBV5-5, the J gene TRBJ2-6; no clear D gene. Trimming shortened V by 3 bases and J by 4 bases, and 8 bases separated the two germline ends. The CDR3 is made up of 14 amino acids. CDR1 and CDR2 (germline): SGHKS, YYEKEE (reference sequence). CDR3 residues: CASSWGGGANVLTF. Written as DNA, the CDR3 is TGTGCCAGCAGCTGGGGTGGAGGGGCCAACGTCCTGACTTTC.